This T cell receptor beta chain was found in a study of blood T cell repertoires in COVID-19. Categorization into cohorts depended on clinical history that participants reported. Shortly before study entry, within 2 weeks, exposed participants had met a COVID-19 case. Methods used by the authors: The assay estimated nucleated cells by amplifying reference gene primers. The data were produced by immunoSEQ multiplex PCR, yet TCRdb's version contains in-frame clones alone and is incomplete. V and J calls plus clone size are reproduced from that table; the DNA served to infer D and trimming. The sample shows 250,000 to 350,000 clones, over 85% of them seen only once. V was cut by 0 bases and J by 4 bases, with 10 bases left in between. This CDR3 region has 14 residues. Germline CDR1 MGHRA, CDR2 YSYEKL.

Input material: PBMCs or T cells enriched from blood (not recorded which). The sequence was collected from a woman between 45 and 65 years old who had been exposed to COVID-19. The rearrangement links TRBV4-1 to TRBJ2-7, with D perhaps matching TRBD1 (6 bases). The CDR3 DNA reads TGCGCCAGCAGCCAAGAGTGGACAGTATACGAGCAGTACTTC. Translating it yields CASSQEWTVYEQYF.